This TCR beta chain was retrieved from a study of lymphopenia after photon versus proton radiotherapy. General study findings and limits: Authors raise, but do not show, better survival with proton therapy. Proton therapy kept repertoires fairly stable, unlike photons, which gained effector/memory cells. In patients who died, overall survival fell as post-nadir TCR diversity dropped more. After lymphocyte nadir, photon-treated repertoires showed oligoclonal expansion, especially CD8+ Temra.

Using immunoSEQ multiplex PCR, the repertoire was profiled, and TCRdb retains in-frame clones only, with some absent. The sample consists of around 50,000 clones, about 88% of them appearing once. Per the germline V gene, CDR1 is SGHDT and CDR2 is YYEEEE. The CDR3 is 15 residues long. Trimming took 0 bases from V and 8 from J, leaving 17 bases between them. A word on this clone: Its antigen is unknown.

This sequence joins TRBV5-6 and TRBJ1-2; perhaps TRBD1 as D (6 bases). The receptor was derived from a man aged 55 to 70 with pancreatic cancer. The input for sequencing was peripheral blood, taken from a patient treated with proton-based radiotherapy. The CDR3, as DNA: TGTGCCAGCAGCTTGGAGGGAACAGGGACACGGGGCTACACCTTC. Translating it yields CASSLEGTGTRGYTF.